The sequence of this T cell receptor (beta chain) was determined in a study of OX40 agonist ivuxolimab in advanced cancers. In the study overall: Dose-escalation patients were diagnosed with hepatocellular carcinoma, melanoma, renal cell cancer or head and neck cancer. Partial responses were observed in three patients, of whom one had hepatocellular carcinoma and two had cutaneous melanoma.

With 5 bases removed from V and 5 bases from J, the gap between germline ends came to 18 bases. The CDR3 covers 15 residues. The germline V gene encodes CDR1 MNHEY and CDR2 SMNVEV (reference sequence). Data came from immunoSEQ multiplex PCR; TCRdb stores just in-frame clones and leaves some out. The sample includes 22,000 or so clones, approximately 80% of them seen just once. Within the sample, this clone is medium-sized. V and J are TRBV27 and TRBJ1-2, with D maybe TRBD1 (5 bases). This TCR was sampled from an adult with an advanced solid tumor such as melanoma, head and neck, liver or kidney cancer. This material consisted of CD4+ or CD8+ T cells sorted from blood, taken in a trial of the OX40 agonist ivuxolimab. The CDR3 DNA reads TGTGCCAGCAGTCCTTGGACCCCGACAGAATATGGCTACACCTTC. Translated: CASSPWTPTEYGYTF.